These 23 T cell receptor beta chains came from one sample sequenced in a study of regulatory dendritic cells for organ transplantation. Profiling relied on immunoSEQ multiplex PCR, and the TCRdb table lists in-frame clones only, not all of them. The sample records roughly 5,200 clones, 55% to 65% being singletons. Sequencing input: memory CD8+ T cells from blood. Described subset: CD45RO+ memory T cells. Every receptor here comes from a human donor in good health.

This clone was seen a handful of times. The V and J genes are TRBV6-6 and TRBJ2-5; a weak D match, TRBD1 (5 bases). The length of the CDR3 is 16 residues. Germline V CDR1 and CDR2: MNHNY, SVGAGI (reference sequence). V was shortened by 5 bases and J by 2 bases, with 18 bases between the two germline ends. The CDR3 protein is CASSPPYQGVQETQYF. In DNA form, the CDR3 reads TGTGCCAGCAGTCCACCCTACCAAGGGGTTCAAGAGACCCAGTACTTC.

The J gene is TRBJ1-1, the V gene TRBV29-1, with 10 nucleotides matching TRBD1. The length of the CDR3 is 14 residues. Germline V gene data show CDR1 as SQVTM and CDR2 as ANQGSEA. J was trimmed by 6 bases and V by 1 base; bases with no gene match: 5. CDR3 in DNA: TGCAGCGTTGAAGTTGGGACAGGGGCCGCTGAAGCTTTCTTT. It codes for CSVEVGTGAAEAFF.

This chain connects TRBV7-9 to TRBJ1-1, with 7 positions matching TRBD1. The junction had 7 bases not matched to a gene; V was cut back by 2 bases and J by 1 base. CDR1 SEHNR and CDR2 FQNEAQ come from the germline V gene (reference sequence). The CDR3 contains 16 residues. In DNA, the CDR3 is TGTGCCAGCAGCTTATCTGAGACAGGGTCGAACACTGAAGCTTTCTTT. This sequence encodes CASSLSETGSNTEAFF.

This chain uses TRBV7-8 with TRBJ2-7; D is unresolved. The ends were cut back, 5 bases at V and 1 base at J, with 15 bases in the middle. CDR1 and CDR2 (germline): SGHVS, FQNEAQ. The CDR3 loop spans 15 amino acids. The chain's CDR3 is CASSRNDGSSYEQYF. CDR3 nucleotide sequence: TGTGCCAGCAGCCGAAACGACGGGTCGTCCTACGAGCAGTACTTC.

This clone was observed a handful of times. DNA of the CDR3: TGTGCCATCAGTGAGTCGAGTCAAATATATGGCTACACCTTC. Its protein is CAISESSQIYGYTF. This chain joins TRBV10-3 and TRBJ1-2, with no clear D. This CDR3 region has 14 residues. Germline lookup yields CDR1 ENHRY and CDR2 SYGVKD. Trimming removed 0 bases from V and 5 bases from J, with 10 bases in between.

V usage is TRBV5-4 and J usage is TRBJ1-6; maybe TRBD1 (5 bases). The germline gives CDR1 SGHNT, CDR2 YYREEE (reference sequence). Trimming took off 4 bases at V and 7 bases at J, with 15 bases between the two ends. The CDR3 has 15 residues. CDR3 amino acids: CASSPIGGLNSPLHF. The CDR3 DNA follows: TGTGCCAGCAGCCCCATTGGGGGACTGAATTCACCCCTCCACTTT.

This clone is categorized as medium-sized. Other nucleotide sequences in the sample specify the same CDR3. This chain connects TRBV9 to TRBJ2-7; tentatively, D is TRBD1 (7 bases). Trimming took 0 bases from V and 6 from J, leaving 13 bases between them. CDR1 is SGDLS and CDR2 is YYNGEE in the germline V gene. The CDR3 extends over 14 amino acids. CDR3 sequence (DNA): TGTGCCAGCAGCGTAGCTTACAGGGGAGGCGAGCAGTACTTC. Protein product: CASSVAYRGGEQYF.

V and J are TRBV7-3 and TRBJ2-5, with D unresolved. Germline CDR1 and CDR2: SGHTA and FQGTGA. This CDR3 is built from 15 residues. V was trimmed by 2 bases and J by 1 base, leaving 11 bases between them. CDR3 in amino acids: CASSLVGSSQETQYF. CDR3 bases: TGTGCCAGCAGCTTAGTGGGCAGTAGCCAAGAGACCCAGTACTTC.

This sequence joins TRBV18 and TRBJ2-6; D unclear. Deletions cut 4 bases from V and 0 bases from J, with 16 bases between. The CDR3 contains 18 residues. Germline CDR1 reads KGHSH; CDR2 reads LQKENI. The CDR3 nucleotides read TGTGCCAGCTCACGTTTATTCCCCCCCCTCTCTGGGGCCAACGTCCTGACTTTC. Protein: CASSRLFPPLSGANVLTF.

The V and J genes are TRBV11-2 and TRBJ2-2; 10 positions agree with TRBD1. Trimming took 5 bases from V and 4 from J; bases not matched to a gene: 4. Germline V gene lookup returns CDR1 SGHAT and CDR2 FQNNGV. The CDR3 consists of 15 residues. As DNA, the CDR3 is TGTGCCAGCAGCCCCCGACAGGGGGCCACCGGGGAGCTGTTTTTT. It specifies CASSPRQGATGELFF. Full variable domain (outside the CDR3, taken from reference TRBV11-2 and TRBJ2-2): EAGVAQSPRYKIIEKRQSVAFWCNPISGHATLYWYQQILGQGPKLLIQFQNNGVVDDSQLPKDRFSAERLKGVDSTLKIQPAKLEDSAVYLCASSPRQGATGELFFGEGSRLTVL.

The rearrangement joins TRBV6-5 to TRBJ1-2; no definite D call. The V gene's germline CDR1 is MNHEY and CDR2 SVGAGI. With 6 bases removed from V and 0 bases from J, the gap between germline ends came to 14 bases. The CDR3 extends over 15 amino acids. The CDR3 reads CASSSYGEANYGYTF. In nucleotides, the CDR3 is TGTGCCAGCAGCTCATACGGAGAAGCTAACTATGGCTACACCTTC.

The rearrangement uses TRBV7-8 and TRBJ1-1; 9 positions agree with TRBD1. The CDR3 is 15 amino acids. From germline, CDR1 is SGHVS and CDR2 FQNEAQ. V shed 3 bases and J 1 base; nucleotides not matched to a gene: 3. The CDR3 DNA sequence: TGTGCCAGCAGCTTCAACAGGGGGCGGAACACTGAAGCTTTCTTT. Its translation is CASSFNRGRNTEAFF.

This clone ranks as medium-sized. CDR3 DNA: TGTGCCAGCAGCCAGCTAGCGGGGGGGCCCTACGAGCAGTACTTC. Protein sequence: CASSQLAGGPYEQYF. The gene calls are TRBV11-2 and TRBJ2-7; TRBD2 matches at 12 bases. Unmatched junction bases numbered 4, after V lost 5 bases and J lost 2 bases. Per the germline V gene, CDR1 is SGHAT and CDR2 is FQNNGV. The CDR3 is made up of 15 amino acids.

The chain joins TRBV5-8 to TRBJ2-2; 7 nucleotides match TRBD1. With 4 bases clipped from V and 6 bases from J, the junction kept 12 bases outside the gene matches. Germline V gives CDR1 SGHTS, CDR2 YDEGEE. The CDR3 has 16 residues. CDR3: CASSQDLTGRAGELFF. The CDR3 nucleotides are TGTGCCAGCAGCCAAGATTTGACAGGGAGAGCCGGGGAGCTGTTTTTT.

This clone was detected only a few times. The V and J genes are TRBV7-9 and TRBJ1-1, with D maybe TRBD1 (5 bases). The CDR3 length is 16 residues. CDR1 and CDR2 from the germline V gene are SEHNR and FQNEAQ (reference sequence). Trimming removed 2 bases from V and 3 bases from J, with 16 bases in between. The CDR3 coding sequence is TGTGCCAGCAGCTTATTGGAGGGACGGGTGGACACTGAAGCTTTCTTT. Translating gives CASSLLEGRVDTEAFF.

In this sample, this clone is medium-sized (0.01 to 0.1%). CDR3 in amino acids: CASSAGTANEKLFF. As DNA, the CDR3 is TGTGCCAGCAGCGCCGGGACAGCTAATGAAAAACTGTTTTTT. V is TRBV9 and J is TRBJ1-4, with TRBD1 identical over 7 bases. The germline CDR1 and CDR2 sequences are SGDLS and YYNGEE. This CDR3 is 14 amino acids long. The trim removed 3 bases at V and 3 bases at J, leaving 2 bases unmatched.

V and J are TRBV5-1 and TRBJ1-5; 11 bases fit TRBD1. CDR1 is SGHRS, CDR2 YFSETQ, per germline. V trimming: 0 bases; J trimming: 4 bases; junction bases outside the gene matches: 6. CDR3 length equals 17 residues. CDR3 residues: CASSLGDRGGMNQPQHF. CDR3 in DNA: TGCGCCAGCAGCTTGGGGGACAGGGGGGGAATGAATCAGCCCCAGCATTTT.

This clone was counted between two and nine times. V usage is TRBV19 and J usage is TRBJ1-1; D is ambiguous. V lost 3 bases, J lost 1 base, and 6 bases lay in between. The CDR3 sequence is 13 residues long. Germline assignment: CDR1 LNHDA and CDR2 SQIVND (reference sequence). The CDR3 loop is CASSMGENTEAFF. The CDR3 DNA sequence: TGTGCCAGTAGTATGGGAGAGAACACTGAAGCTTTCTTT. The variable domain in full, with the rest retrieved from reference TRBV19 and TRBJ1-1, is DGGITQSPKYLFRKEGQNVTLSCEQNLNHDAMYWYRQDPGQGLRLIYYSQIVNDFQKGDIAEGYSVSREKKESFPLTVTSAQKNPTAFYLCASSMGENTEAFFGQGTRLTVV.

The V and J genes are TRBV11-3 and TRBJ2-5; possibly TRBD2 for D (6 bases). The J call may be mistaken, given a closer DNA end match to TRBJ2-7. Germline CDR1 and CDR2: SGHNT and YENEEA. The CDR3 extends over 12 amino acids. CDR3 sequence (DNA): TGTGCCAGCAGCTCACTAGCTCCCGAGCAGTACTTC. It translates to CASSSLAPEQYF.

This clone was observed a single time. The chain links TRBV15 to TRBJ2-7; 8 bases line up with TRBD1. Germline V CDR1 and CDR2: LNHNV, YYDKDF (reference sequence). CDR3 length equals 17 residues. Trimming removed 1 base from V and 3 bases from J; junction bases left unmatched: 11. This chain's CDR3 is CATSRGQALGQVYEQYF. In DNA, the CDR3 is TGTGCCACCAGCAGAGGACAGGCCCTGGGACAGGTCTACGAGCAGTACTTC.

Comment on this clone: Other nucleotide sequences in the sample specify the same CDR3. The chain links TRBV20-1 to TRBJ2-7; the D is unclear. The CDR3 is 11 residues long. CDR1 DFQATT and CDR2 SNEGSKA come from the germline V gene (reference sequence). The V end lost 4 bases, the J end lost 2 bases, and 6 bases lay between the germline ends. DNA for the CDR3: TGCAGTGCTACGCAGGCCTACGAGCAGTACTTC. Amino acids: CSATQAYEQYF.

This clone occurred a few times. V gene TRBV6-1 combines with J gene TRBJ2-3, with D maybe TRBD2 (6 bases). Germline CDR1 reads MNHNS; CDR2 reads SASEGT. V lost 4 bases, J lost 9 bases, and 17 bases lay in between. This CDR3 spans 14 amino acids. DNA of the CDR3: TGTGCCAGCAGTGGGCGGGAAGGTCTGGAAACGCAGTATTTT. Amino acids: CASSGREGLETQYF.

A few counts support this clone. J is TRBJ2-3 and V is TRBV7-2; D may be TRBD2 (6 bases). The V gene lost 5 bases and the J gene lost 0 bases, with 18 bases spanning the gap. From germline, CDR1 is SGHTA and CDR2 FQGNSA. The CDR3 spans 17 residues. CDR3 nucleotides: TGTGCCAGCAGCGTGCGGGACTGGGTAATTAGCACAGATACGCAGTATTTT. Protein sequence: CASSVRDWVISTDTQYF.